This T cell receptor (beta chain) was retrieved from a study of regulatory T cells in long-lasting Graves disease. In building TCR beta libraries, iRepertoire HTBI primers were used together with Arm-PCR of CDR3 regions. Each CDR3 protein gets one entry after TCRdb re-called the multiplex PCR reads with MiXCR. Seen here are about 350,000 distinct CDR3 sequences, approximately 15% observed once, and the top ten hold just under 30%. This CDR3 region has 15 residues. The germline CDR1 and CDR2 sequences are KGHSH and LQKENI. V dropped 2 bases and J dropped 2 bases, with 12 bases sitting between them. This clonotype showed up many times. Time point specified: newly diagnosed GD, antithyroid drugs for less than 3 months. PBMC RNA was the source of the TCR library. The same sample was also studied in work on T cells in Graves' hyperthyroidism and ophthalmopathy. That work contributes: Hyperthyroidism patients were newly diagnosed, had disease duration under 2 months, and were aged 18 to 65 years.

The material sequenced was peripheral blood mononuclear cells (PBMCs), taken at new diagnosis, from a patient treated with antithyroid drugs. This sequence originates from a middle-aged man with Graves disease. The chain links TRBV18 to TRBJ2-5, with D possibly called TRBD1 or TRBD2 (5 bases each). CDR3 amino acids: CASSPMRGVQETQYF. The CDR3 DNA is TGTGCCAGCTCACCAATGAGGGGCGTACAAGAGACCCAGTACTTC.